What follows are 10 T cell receptor beta chains derived from one specimen sequenced in a study of identical twins. In TCRdb, the 5' RACE reads were re-called with MiXCR into one record per CDR3 protein. Counted here are just over 500,000 distinct CDR3 sequences, 22% occurring once; the ten biggest clones make up 0.8% to 1%. This same sample was also part of a study on T cells expressing NK-cell markers.

The sequenced sample was CD4+ T cells sorted from blood. These receptors were collected from a woman between 18 and 29 years old in good health.

This chain's CDR3 is CATQLGAQDTQYF. For the CDR3, the DNA is TGTGCCACCCAACTGGGGGCCCAGGATACGCAGTATTTT. V gene TRBV10-3 combines with J gene TRBJ2-3; a weak D match, TRBD1 (6 bases). Trimming left V 10 bases short and J 6 bases short, with 17 bases between. The V gene's germline CDR1 is ENHRY and CDR2 SYGVKD. This CDR3 spans 13 amino acids.

The chain joins TRBV27 to TRBJ1-4; weak D call: TRBD1 (5 bases). Per the germline V gene, CDR1 is MNHEY and CDR2 is SMNVEV (reference sequence). This CDR3 has 15 residues. The V gene lost 6 bases and the J gene lost 8 bases, with 19 bases spanning the gap. The CDR3 DNA is TGTGCCAGCAGCCGTAGTGGGGACCAAAGGGAAAAACTGTTTTTT. Amino acids: CASSRSGDQREKLFF.

V gene TRBV6-1 combines with J gene TRBJ1-1, with D possibly TRBD1 on 5 matching bases. V gave up 6 bases and J gave up 5 bases, with 22 bases separating them. The CDR3 has 16 residues. CDR1 and CDR2 from the germline V gene are MNHNS and SASEGT. CDR3: CASRPTSEGRETEAFF. CDR3 coding DNA: TGTGCCAGCAGGCCAACTAGTGAGGGGAGGGAAACTGAAGCTTTCTTT.

A few counts support this clonotype. V usage is TRBV9 and J usage is TRBJ2-7; a weak D match, TRBD2 (6 bases). V was clipped by 4 bases and J by 0 bases, with 14 bases between them. Germline CDR1 is SGDLS and CDR2 is YYNGEE. This CDR3 region has 15 residues. CDR3 sequence reads: CASSPGDGHSYEQYF. DNA for the CDR3: TGTGCCAGCAGCCCGGGGGACGGCCACTCCTACGAGCAGTACTTC.

DNA for the CDR3: TGTGCCAGCAGCCAAGACAGGATAGCGGCCTACGAGCAGTACTTC. Translating it yields CASSQDRIAAYEQYF. The chain combines TRBV3-1 with TRBJ2-7, with D possibly being TRBD2 (6 bases). Germline CDR1 LGHDT, CDR2 YNNKEL (reference sequence). V was clipped by 0 bases and J by 2 bases, with 11 bases between them. The CDR3 extends over 15 amino acids.

The rearrangement uses TRBV25-1 and TRBJ1-2; weak D call: TRBD1 (6 bases). With 1 base removed from V and 7 bases from J, the gap between germline ends came to 10 bases. Germline lookup yields CDR1 MGHDK and CDR2 SYGVNS. CDR3 size: 13 residues. The CDR3 is CASSESGGGGYTF. In nucleotides, the CDR3 is TGTGCCAGCAGTGAATCGGGAGGGGGTGGCTACACCTTC.

A note on this clonotype: Just one base apart from a much larger clone, this may be a read error. The chain joins TRBV7-9 to TRBJ1-1, with 9 bases lining up with TRBD1. The V gene end was trimmed by 5 bases and the J gene end by 0 bases; junction bases not matched to a gene: 4. The CDR3 consists of 15 residues. In germline, CDR1 is SEHNR, CDR2 FQNEAQ (reference sequence). The CDR3 region has the DNA TGTGCCAGCAGCCACTGGGACAGGGTGAACACTGAAGCTTTCTTT. Its protein is CASSHWDRVNTEAFF.

This clonotype was found many times. The chain carries TRBV12-3 or TRBV12-4 and TRBJ1-2, with D hard to call. This CDR3 has 13 amino acids. V was pared by 5 bases and J by 0 bases, with 7 bases between. CDR3 sequence: CASSRTSNYGYTF. The DNA for the CDR3 is TGTGCCAGCAGTCGGACCTCTAACTATGGCTACACCTTC.

This clonotype appeared a few times. V and J are TRBV9 and TRBJ2-3, with 8 bases that match TRBD2. J lost 5 bases, V lost 0 bases, and 5 bases had no gene match. Germline V lookup: CDR1 SGDLS, CDR2 YYNGEE. The CDR3 length is 15 residues. CDR3 in amino acids: CASSVGVAGIDTQYF. The CDR3 DNA reads TGTGCCAGCAGCGTAGGAGTAGCGGGGATAGATACGCAGTATTTT.

The genes are TRBV25-1 and TRBJ2-2; the match to TRBD1 covers 10 bases. The CDR3 covers 15 residues. The germline gives CDR1 MGHDK, CDR2 SYGVNS. V gave up 10 bases and J gave up 5 bases; unmatched junction bases: 10. This chain's CDR3 is CATGKDRGDTGELFF. The CDR3 DNA is TGTGCCACAGGGAAGGACAGGGGGGATACCGGGGAGCTGTTTTTT. Full variable domain (missing parts from reference TRBV25-1 and TRBJ2-2): EADIYQTPRYLVIGTGKKITLECSQTMGHDKMYWYQQDPGMELHLIHYSYGVNSTEKGDLSSESTVSRIRTEHFPLTLESARPSHTSQYLCATGKDRGDTGELFFGEGSRLTVL.